Here is one T cell receptor (beta chain) with its context. The record originates from a study of immune heterogeneity within non-small cell lung tumors. Amplification of the TCR beta CDR3 was achieved through multiplex PCR with 32 V and 13 J primers. One entry per CDR3 protein, called by TCRdb with MiXCR from the multiplex PCR reads. The sample contains approximately 21,000 distinct CDR3 sequences, about 29% of which appear only once. Template input, which was bulk tumor genomic DNA, totaled approximately 630 ng per sample. Several spatially distant biopsies were obtained per primary tumor intraoperatively. Enrolled patients presented with newly diagnosed, previously untreated non-small cell lung cancer and underwent curative surgery. Germline V CDR1 and CDR2: SGHRS, YFSETQ. The CDR3 totals 15 residues. Trimming shortened V by 0 bases and J by 0 bases, and 7 bases separated the two germline ends.

This chain joins TRBV5-1 and TRBJ1-3; D is uncertain. The TCR was taken from a man aged 35-49 years with non-small cell lung cancer. The sequencing input was lung tumor tissue. CDR3: CASSLDGYSGNTIYF. Here the CDR3 DNA reads TGCGCCAGCAGCTTGGACGGTTACTCTGGAAACACCATATATTTT.